This T cell receptor (beta chain) emerged from a study of blood T cell repertoires in COVID-19. This CDR3 has 14 residues. V lost 2 bases to trimming and J lost 7 bases, with 12 bases between them. Germline V gives CDR1 SGHTA, CDR2 FQGNSA. TCRdb's copy holds only in-frame clones and misses some; the assay was immunoSEQ multiplex PCR. This sample has some 170,000 clones, with approximately 84% found just once. V and J are TRBV7-2 and TRBJ1-5; no definite D call. Source material: peripheral blood. This TCR was sampled from a man aged 40-55 years with acute or convalescent COVID-19. DNA of the CDR3: TGTGCCAGCAGCTTAAGAGGGAACGACCAGCCCCAGCATTTT. This encodes CASSLRGNDQPQHF.